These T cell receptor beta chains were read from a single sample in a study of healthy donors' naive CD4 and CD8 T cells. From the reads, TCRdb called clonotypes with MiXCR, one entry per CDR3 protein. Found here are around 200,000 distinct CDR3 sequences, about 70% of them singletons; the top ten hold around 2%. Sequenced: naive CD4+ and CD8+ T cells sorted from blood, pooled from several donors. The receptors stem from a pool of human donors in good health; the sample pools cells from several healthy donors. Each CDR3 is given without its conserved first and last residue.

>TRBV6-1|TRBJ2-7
ASSEGQGITYEQY
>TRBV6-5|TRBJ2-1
ASGLGEGDNEQF
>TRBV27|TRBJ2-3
ASSHVTDTQY
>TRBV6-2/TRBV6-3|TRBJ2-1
ASSYSIDEQF
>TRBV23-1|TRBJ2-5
ASSPSGLEETQY
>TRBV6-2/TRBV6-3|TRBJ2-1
ASSLGLPRNEQF
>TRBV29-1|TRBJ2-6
SVGGDGANVLT
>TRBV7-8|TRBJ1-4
ASSISTGEGEKLF
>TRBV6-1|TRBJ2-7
ASSEYEGPAYEQY
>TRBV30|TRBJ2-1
AWSVRGLAAHNEQF
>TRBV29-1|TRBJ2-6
SVVRQVPSGANVLT
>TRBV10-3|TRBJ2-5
AISAAQETQY
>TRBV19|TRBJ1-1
ASSIDPRDRGNTEAF
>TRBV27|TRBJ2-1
ASSPHSMTRGEQF
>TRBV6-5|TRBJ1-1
ASSAQSEAF
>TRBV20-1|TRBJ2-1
SARAGQGYNEQF
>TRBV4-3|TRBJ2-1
ASSFSSGVYNEQF
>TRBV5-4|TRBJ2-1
ASSTGTGPYYNEQF
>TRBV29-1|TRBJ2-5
SAARQASTQY
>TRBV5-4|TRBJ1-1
ASSYDRFTEAF
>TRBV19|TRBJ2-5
ASSTTGSQETQY
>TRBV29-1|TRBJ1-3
NVEDSYSGNTIY
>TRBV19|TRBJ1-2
ASSISTGDYGYT
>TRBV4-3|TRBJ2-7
ASSQDLGYEQY
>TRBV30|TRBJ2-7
AWSVNTLLSSYEQY
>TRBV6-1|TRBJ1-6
ASRPGTALRSYNSPLH
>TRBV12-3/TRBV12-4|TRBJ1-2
ASSLWAENYGYT
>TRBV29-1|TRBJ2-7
SVAAGQVYEQY
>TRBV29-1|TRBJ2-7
SVGGLGPSYEQY
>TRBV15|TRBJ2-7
ATSRGRSYEQY
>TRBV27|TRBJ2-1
ASTSGAAYNEQF
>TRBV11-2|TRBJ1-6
ASSLRVGLGTSDSPLH
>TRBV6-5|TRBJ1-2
ASSYNQRYGYT
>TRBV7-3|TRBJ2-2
ASSLKGGGELF
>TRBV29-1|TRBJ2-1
SVGAGSYNEQF
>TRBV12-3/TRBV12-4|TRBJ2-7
ASSLYGTDYEQY